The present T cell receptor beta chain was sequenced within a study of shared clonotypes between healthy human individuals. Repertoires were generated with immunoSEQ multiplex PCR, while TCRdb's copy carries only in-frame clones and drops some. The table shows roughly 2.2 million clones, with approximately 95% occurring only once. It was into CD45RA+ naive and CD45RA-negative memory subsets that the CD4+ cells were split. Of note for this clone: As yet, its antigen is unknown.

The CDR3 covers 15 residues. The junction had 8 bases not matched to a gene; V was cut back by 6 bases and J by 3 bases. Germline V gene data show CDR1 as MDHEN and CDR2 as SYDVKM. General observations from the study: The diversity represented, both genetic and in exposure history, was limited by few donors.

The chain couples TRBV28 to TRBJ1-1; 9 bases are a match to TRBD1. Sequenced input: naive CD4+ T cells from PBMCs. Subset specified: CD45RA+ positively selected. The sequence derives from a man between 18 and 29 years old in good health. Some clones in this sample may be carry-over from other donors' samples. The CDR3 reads CASRDGTGSDTEAFF. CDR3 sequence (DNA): TGTGCCAGCAGGGACGGGACAGGGAGTGACACTGAAGCTTTCTTT.